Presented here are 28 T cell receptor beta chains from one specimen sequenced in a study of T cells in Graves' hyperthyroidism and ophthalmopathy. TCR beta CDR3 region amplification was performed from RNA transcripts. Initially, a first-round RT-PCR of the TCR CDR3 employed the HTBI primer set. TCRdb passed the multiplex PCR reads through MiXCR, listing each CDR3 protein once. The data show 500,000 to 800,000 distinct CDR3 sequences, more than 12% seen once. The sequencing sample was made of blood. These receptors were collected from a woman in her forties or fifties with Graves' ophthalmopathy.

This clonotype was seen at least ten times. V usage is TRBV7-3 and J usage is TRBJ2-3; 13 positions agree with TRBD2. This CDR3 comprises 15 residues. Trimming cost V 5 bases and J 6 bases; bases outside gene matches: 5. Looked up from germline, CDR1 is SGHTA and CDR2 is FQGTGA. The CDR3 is CASSTGTSGIDTQYF. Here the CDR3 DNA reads TGTGCCAGCAGCACCGGGACTAGCGGGATTGATACGCAGTATTTT.

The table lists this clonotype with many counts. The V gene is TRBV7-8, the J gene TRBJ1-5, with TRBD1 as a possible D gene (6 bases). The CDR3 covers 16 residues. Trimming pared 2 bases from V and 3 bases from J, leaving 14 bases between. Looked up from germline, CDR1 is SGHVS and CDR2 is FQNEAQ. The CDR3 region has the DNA TGTGCCAGCAGCTTACGTACAGGGTCCGACAATCAGCCCCAGCATTTT. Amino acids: CASSLRTGSDNQPQHF.

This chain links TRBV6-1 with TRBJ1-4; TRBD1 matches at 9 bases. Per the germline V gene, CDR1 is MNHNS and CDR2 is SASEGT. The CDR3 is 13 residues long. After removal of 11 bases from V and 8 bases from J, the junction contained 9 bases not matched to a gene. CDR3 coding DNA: TGTGCCGGCCGACAGGGGGGTTGGGAAAAACTGTTTTTT. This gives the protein CAGRQGGWEKLFF.

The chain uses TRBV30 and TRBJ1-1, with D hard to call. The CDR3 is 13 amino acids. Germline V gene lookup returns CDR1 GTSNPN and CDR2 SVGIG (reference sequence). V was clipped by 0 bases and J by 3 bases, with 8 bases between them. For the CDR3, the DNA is TGTGCCTGGAGTGTATACGATTACACTGAAGCTTTCTTT. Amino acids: CAWSVYDYTEAFF.

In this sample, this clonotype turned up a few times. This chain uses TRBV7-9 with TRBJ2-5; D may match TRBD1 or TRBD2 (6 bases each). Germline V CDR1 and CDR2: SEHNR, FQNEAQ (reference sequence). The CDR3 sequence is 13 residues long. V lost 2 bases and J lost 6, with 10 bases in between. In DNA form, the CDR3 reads TGTGCCAGCAGCTTACCGGGGGCGCAGACCCAGTACTTC. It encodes CASSLPGAQTQYF. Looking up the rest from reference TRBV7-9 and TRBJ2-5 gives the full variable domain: DTGVSQNPRHKITKRGQNVTFRCDPISEHNRLYWYRQTLGQGPEFLTYFQNEAQLEKSRLLSDRFSAERPKGSFSTLEIQRTEQGDSAMYLCASSLPGAQTQYFGPGTRLLVL.

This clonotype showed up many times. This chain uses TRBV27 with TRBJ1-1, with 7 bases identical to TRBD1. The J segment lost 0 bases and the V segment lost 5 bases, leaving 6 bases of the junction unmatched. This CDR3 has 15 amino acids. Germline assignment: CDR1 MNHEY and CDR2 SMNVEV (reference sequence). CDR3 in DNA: TGTGCCAGCAGTCTAAGACAGGGCTTGAACACTGAAGCTTTCTTT. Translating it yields CASSLRQGLNTEAFF.

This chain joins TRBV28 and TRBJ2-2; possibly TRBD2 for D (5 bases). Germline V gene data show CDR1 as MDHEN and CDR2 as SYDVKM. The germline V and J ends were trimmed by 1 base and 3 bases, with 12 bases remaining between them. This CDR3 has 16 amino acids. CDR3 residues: CASSLSTGRDTGELFF. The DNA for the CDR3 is TGTGCCAGCAGTTTATCCACGGGAAGGGACACCGGGGAGCTGTTTTTT.

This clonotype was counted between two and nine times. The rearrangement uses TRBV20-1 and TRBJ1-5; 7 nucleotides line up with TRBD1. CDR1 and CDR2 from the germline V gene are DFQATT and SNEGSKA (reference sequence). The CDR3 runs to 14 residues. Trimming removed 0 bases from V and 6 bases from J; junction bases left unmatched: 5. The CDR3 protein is CSARDLGGVQPQHF. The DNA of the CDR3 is TGCAGTGCTAGAGATCTAGGGGGCGTTCAGCCCCAGCATTTT.

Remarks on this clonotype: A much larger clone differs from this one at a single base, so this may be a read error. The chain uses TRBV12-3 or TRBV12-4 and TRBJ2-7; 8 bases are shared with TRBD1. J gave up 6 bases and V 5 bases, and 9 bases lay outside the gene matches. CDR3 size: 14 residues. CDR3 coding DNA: TGTGCCAGCAGTCCGGGCAGGGGGCTTGGCGAGCAGTACTTC. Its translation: CASSPGRGLGEQYF.

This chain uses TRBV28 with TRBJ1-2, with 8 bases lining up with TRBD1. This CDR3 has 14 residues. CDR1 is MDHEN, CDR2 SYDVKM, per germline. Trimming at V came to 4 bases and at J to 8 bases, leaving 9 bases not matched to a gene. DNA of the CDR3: TGTGCCAGCAGTTCCAGGGGGCCTGCGAGAGGCTACACCTTC. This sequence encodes CASSSRGPARGYTF.

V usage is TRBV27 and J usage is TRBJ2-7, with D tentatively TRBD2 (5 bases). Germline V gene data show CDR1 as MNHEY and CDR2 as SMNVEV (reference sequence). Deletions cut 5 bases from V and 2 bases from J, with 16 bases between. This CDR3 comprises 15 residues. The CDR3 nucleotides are TGTGCCAGCAGTAGAGGGTCCCCCTCGACCTACGAGCAGTACTTC. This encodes CASSRGSPSTYEQYF.

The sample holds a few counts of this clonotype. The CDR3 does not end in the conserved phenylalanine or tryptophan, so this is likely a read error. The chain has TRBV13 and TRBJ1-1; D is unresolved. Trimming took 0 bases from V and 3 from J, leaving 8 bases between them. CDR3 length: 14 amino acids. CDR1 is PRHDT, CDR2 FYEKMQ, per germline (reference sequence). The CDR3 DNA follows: TGTGCCAGCAGCTTAGGCGGGGAGTACACTGAAGCTTTCCTT. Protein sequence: CASSLGGEYTEAFL.

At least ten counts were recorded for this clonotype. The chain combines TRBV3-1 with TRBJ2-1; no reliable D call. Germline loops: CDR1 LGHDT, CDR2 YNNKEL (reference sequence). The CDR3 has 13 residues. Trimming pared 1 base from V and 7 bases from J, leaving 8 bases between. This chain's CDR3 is CASSQAGQNEQFF. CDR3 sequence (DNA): TGTGCCAGCAGCCAAGCCGGGCAGAATGAGCAGTTCTTC.

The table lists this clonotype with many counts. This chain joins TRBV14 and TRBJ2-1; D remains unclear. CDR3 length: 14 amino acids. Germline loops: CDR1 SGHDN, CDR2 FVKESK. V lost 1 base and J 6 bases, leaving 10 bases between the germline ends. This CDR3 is CASSQGVWTNEQFF. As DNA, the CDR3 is TGTGCCAGCAGCCAAGGGGTCTGGACCAATGAGCAGTTCTTC.

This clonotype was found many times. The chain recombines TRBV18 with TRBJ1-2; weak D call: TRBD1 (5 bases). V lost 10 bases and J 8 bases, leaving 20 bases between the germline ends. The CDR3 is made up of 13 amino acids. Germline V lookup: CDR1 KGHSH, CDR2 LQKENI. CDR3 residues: CAINIGADGGYTF. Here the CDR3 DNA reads TGTGCCATAAATATAGGGGCAGACGGCGGCTACACCTTC.

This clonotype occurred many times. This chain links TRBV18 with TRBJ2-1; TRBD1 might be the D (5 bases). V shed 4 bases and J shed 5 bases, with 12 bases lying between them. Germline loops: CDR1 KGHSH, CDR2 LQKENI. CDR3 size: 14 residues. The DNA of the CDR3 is TGTGCCAGCTCACAGGGGTATAGAAACAATGAGCAGTTCTTC. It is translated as CASSQGYRNNEQFF.

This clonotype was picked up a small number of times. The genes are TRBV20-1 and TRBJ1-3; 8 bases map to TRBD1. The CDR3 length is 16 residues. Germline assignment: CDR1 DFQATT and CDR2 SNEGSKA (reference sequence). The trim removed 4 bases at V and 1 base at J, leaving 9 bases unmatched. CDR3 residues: CSATRTGQESGNTIYF. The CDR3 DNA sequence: TGCAGTGCTACCCGGACAGGGCAAGAGTCTGGAAACACCATATATTTT.

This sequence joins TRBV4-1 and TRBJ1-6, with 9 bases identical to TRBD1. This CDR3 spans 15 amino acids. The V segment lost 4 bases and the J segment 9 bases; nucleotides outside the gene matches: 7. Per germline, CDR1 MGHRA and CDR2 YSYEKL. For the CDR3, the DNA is TGCGCCAGCAGCCCCACCCGGGACAGGGCTTCACCCCTCCACTTT. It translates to CASSPTRDRASPLHF.

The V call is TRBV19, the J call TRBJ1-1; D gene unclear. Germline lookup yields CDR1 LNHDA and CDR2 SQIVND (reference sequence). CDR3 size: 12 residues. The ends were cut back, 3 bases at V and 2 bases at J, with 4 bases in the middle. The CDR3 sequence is CASSIGNTEAFF. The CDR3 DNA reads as TGTGCCAGTAGTATTGGAAACACTGAAGCTTTCTTT.

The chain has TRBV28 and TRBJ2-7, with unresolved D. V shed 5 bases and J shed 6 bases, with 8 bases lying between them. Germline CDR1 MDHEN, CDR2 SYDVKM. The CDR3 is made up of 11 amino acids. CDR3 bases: TGTGCCAGCAGTAGAGTCGGCGAGCAGTACTTC. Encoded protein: CASSRVGEQYF.

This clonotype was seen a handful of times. Written as DNA, the CDR3 is TGTGCCTGGAGTCCAGGGGGGGGCTATGGCTACACCTTC. This gives the protein CAWSPGGGYGYTF. V gene TRBV30 combines with J gene TRBJ1-2; 7 nucleotides match TRBD1. V was pared by 2 bases and J by 4 bases, with 4 bases of the junction left unmatched. In germline, CDR1 is GTSNPN, CDR2 SVGIG (reference sequence). The CDR3 covers 13 residues.

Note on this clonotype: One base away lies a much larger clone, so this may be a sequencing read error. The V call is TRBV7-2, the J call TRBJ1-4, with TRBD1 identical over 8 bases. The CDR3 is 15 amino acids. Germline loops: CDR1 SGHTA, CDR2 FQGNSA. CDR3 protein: CASSTDRGINEKLSF. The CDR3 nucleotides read TGTGCCAGCAGCACAGACAGGGGTATTAATGAAAAACTGTCTTTT.

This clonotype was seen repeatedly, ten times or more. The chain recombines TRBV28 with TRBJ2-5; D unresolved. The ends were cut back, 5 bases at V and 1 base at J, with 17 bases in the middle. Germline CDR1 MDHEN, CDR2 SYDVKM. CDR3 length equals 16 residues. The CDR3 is CASSAYPRASQETQYF. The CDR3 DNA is TGTGCCAGCAGTGCTTACCCCCGGGCTAGCCAAGAGACCCAGTACTTC. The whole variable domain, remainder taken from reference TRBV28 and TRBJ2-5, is DVKVTQSSRYLVKRTGEKVFLECVQDMDHENMFWYRQDPGLGLRLIYFSYDVKMKEKGDIPEGYSVSREKKERFSLILESASTNQTSMYLCASSAYPRASQETQYFGPGTRLLVL.

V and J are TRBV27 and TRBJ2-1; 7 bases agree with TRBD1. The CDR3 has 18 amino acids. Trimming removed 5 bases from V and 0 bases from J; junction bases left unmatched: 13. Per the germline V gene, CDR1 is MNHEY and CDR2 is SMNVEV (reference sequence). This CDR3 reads CASSPKTGVWSSYNEQFF. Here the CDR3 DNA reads TGTGCCAGCAGTCCGAAAACAGGGGTATGGAGCTCCTACAATGAGCAGTTCTTC.

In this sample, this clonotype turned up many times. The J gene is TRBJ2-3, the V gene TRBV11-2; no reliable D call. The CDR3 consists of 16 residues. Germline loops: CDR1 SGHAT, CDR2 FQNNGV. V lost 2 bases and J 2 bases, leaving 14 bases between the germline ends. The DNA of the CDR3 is TGTGCCAGCAGCTTACGGCTCGCGGACCTCACAGATACGCAGTATTTT. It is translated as CASSLRLADLTDTQYF.

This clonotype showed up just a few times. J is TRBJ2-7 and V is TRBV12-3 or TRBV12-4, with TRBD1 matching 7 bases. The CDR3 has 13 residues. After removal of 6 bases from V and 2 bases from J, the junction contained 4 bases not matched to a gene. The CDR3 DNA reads TGTGCCAGCAGAGGACAGGAGACCTACGAGCAGTACTTC. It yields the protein CASRGQETYEQYF.

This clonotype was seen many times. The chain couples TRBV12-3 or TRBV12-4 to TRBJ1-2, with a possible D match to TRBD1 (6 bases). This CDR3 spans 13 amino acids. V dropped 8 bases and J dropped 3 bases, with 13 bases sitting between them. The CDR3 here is CASRGGYDYGYTF. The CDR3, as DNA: TGTGCCAGCCGGGGGGGCTATGACTATGGCTACACCTTC.

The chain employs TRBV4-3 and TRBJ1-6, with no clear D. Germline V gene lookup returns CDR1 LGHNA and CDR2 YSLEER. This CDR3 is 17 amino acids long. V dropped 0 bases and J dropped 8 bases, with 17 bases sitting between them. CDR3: CASSQDGPGPPDSPLHF. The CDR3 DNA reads TGCGCCAGCAGCCAAGATGGCCCCGGACCCCCGGATTCACCCCTCCACTTT.